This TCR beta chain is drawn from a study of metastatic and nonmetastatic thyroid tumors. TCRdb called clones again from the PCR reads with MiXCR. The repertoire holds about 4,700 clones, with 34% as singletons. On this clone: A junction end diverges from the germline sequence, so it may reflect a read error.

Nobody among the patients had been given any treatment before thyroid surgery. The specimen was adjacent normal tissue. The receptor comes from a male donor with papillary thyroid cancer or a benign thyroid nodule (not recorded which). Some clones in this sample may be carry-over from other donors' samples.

The CDR3 sequence is CARSPMKTGLNTEPFF. The DNA for the CDR3 is TGTGCAAGAAGCCCTATGAAGACAGGCTTGAACACTGAACCTTTCTTT. V usage is TRBV28 and J usage is TRBJ1-1; a weak D match, TRBD1 (6 bases). The CDR3 runs 16 residues. Germline CDR1 reads MDHEN; CDR2 reads SYDVKM.